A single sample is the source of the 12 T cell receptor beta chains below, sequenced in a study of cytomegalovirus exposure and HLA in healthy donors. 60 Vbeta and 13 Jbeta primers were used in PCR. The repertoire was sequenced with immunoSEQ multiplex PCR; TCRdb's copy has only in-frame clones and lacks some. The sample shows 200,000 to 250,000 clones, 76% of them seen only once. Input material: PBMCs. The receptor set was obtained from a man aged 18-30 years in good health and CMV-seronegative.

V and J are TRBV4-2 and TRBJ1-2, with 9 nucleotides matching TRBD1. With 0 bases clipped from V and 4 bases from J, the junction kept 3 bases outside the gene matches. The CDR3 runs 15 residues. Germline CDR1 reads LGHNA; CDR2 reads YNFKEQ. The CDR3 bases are TGTGCCAGCAGCCAAGAGGGACAGGGCACCTATGGCTACACCTTC. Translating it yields CASSQEGQGTYGYTF.

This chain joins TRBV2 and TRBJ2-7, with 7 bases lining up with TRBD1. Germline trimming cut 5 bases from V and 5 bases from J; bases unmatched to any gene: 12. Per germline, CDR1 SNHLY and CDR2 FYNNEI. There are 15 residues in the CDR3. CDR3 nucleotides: TGTGCCAGCAGTTTACCGGGACAGCGGCGGGACGAGCAGTACTTC. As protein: CASSLPGQRRDEQYF.

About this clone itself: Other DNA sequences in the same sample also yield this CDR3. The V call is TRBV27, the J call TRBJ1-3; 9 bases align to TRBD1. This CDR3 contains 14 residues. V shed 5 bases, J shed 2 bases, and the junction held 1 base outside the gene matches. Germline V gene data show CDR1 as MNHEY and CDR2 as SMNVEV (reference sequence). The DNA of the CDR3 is TGTGCCAGCAGTCGGACAGGGGCTGGAAACACCATATATTTT. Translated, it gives CASSRTGAGNTIYF.

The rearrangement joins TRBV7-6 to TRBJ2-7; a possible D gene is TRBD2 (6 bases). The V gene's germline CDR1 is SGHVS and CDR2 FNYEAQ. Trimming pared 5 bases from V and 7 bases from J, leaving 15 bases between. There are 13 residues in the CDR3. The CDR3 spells CASSTSGLREQYF. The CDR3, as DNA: TGTGCCAGCAGCACTTCGGGACTGAGGGAGCAGTACTTC.

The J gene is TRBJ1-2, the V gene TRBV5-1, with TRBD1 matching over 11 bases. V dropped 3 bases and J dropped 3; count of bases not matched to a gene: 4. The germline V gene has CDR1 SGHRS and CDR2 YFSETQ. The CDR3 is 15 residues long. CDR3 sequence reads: CASSSGTGGHYGYTF. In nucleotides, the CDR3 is TGCGCCAGCAGCTCGGGGACAGGGGGTCACTATGGCTACACCTTC.

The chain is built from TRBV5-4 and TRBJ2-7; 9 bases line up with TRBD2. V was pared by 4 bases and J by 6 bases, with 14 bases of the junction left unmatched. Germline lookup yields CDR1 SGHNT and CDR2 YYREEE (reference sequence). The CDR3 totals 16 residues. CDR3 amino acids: CASSPSPVAGVGEQYF. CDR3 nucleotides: TGTGCCAGCAGCCCCTCACCGGTAGCGGGAGTAGGCGAGCAGTACTTC.

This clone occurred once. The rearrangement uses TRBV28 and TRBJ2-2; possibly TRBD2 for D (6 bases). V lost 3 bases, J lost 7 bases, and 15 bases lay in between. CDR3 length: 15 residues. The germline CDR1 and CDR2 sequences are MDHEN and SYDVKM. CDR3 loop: CASSFDSGRVGELFF. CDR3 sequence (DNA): TGTGCCAGCAGTTTTGATAGCGGTCGGGTCGGGGAGCTGTTTTTT.

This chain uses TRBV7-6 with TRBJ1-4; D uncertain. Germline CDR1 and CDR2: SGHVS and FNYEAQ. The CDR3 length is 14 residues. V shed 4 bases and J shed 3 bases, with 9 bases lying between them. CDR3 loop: CASSSEASNEKLFF. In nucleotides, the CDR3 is TGTGCCAGCAGCTCGGAGGCTTCTAATGAAAAACTGTTTTTT.

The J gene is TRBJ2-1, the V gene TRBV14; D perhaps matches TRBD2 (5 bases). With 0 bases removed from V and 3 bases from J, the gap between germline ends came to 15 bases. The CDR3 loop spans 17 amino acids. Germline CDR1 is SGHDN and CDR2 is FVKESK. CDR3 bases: TGTGCCAGCAGCCAAGATCGGGGTGGCTACCTCTACAATGAGCAGTTCTTC. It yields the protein CASSQDRGGYLYNEQFF.

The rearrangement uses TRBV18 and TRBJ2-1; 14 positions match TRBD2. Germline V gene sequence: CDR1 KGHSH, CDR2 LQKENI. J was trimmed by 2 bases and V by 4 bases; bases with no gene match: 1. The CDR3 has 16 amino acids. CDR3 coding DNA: TGTGCCAGCTCACTGGGACTAGCGGGGGCCTACAATGAGCAGTTCTTC. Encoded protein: CASSLGLAGAYNEQFF.

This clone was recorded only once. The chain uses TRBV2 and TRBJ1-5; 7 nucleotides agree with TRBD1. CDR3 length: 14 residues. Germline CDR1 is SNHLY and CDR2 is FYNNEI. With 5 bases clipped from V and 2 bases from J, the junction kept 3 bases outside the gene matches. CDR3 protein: CASSQGEGNQPQHF. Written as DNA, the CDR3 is TGTGCCAGCAGTCAGGGGGAGGGCAATCAGCCCCAGCATTTT.

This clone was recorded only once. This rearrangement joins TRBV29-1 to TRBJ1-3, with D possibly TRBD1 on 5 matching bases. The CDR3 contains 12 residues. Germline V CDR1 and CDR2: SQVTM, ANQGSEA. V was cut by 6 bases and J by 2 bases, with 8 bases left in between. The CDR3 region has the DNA TGCAGCGTGGGGGGTCCTGGAAACACCATATATTTT. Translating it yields CSVGGPGNTIYF.